This entry lists 27 T cell receptor beta chains sequenced from one sample in a study of CD8 T cells in ankylosing spondylitis. Using its own MiXCR run on the 5' RACE reads, TCRdb lists one record per CDR3 protein. The top ten hold approximately 1.1% of the sample, which has fewer than 400,000 distinct CDR3 sequences, about 15% seen once. What was sequenced was blood, either unsorted or a sorted T cell fraction (not recorded which). These receptors came from a male donor with ankylosing spondylitis or in good health (not recorded which).

This chain joins TRBV5-1 and TRBJ2-7, with no clear D. Germline CDR1 SGHRS, CDR2 YFSETQ. CDR3 length: 14 amino acids. With 5 bases removed from V and 3 bases from J, the gap between germline ends came to 15 bases. CDR3: CASRTEANRYEQYF. CDR3 bases: TGCGCCAGCAGGACTGAGGCCAACCGCTACGAGCAGTACTTC.

This clonotype occurred a few times. The chain combines TRBV12-3 or TRBV12-4 with TRBJ1-1; tentatively, D is TRBD1 (5 bases). The CDR3 has 15 amino acids. Trimming removed 3 bases from V and 3 bases from J, with 14 bases in between. CDR3 in amino acids: CASSFQGRRDTEAFF. The CDR3, as DNA: TGTGCCAGCAGTTTTCAGGGCCGACGCGACACTGAAGCTTTCTTT.

The chain uses TRBV11-2 and TRBJ2-1; D is possibly TRBD1 (5 bases). Per germline, CDR1 SGHAT and CDR2 FQNNGV. The CDR3 sequence is 14 residues long. V was clipped by 2 bases and J by 8 bases, with 13 bases between them. Here the CDR3 reads CASSLRGLSDEQFF. In DNA, the CDR3 is TGTGCCAGCAGCTTAAGGGGTTTATCAGATGAGCAGTTCTTC.

The chain carries TRBV27 and TRBJ1-1, with D uncertain. Trimming removed 2 bases at V and 0 bases at J, with 10 bases between. CDR1 is MNHEY, CDR2 SMNVEV, per germline (reference sequence). The CDR3 runs 15 residues. The CDR3 DNA reads TGTGCCAGCAGTTTAATGGCTAGGGTGAACACTGAAGCTTTCTTT. Protein product: CASSLMARVNTEAFF.

V gene TRBV5-1 combines with J gene TRBJ1-1, with TRBD1 matching over 7 bases. Trimming at V came to 6 bases and at J to 5 bases, leaving 13 bases not matched to a gene. The CDR3 is 15 residues long. Germline V lookup: CDR1 SGHRS, CDR2 YFSETQ. The CDR3 DNA reads TGCGCCAGCAAGCCCGGGCACAGGGGAAGAACTGAAGCTTTCTTT. Its protein product is CASKPGHRGRTEAFF.

A single count supports this clonotype. The rearrangement links TRBV20-1 to TRBJ2-3; D is ambiguous. The V gene's germline CDR1 is DFQATT and CDR2 SNEGSKA (reference sequence). There are 14 residues in the CDR3. The V and J ends lost 0 bases and 6 bases respectively, with 13 bases between them. CDR3 nucleotide sequence: TGCAGTGCTAGAGATGGCCAGGAGTGGGATACGCAGTATTTT. Amino acid sequence: CSARDGQEWDTQYF.

In its sample, this clonotype was seen many times. The chain employs TRBV5-1 and TRBJ1-2; D gene ambiguous. The germline gives CDR1 SGHRS, CDR2 YFSETQ. The CDR3 is 12 amino acids. Deletions cut 2 bases from V and 4 bases from J, with 6 bases between. The CDR3 DNA reads TGCGCCAGCAGCTTAGACTTCTATGGCTACACCTTC. Its protein is CASSLDFYGYTF. The complete variable domain, with remaining parts taken from reference TRBV5-1 and TRBJ1-2, reads KAGVTQTPRYLIKTRGQQVTLSCSPISGHRSVSWYQQTPGQGLQFLFEYFSETQRNKGNFPGRFSGRQFSNSRSEMNVSTLELGDSALYLCASSLDFYGYTFGSGTRLTVV.

There are a few counts of this clonotype. This chain connects TRBV6-1 to TRBJ1-2; D gene unclear. Germline-derived CDR1 and CDR2 are MNHNS and SASEGT. This CDR3 has 11 residues. V was shortened by 6 bases and J by 14 bases, with 16 bases between the two germline ends. CDR3 coding DNA: TGTGCCAGCAGGGAATACGGCCCCGAGACCTTC. It translates to CASREYGPETF.

The V and J genes are TRBV11-3 and TRBJ2-1; 9 bases fit TRBD2. This CDR3 spans 16 amino acids. After removal of 4 bases from V and 3 bases from J, the junction contained 7 bases not matched to a gene. Germline V lookup: CDR1 SGHNT, CDR2 YENEEA. DNA of the CDR3: TGTGCCAGCAGCTCTTCCTTGACTAGCGGCTACAATGAGCAGTTCTTC. Protein product: CASSSSLTSGYNEQFF.

V and J are TRBV4-1 and TRBJ2-3; D may be TRBD2 (7 bases). V gave up 4 bases and J gave up 3 bases, with 17 bases separating them. This CDR3 comprises 16 residues. Per germline, CDR1 MGHRA and CDR2 YSYEKL. The CDR3, as DNA: TGCGCCAGCAGCCCTCCCAGGGGAGGGAAAACAGATACGCAGTATTTT. It specifies CASSPPRGGKTDTQYF.

V is TRBV21-1 and J is TRBJ2-7; the table assigns TRBD2, which was not confirmed against the DNA. TRBV21-1 is shown as a pseudogene. The CDR3 is 15 amino acids. CDR3 amino acids: CASSKDGTSGTEQYF. CDR3 nucleotide sequence: TGTGCCAGCAGCAAAGACGGGACTAGCGGGACCGAGCAGTACTTC.

This clonotype was seen only a few times. The J gene is TRBJ2-1, the V gene TRBV5-1; 8 nucleotides line up with TRBD2. Germline CDR1 SGHRS, CDR2 YFSETQ. CDR3 length: 16 residues. V lost 3 bases, J lost 4 bases, and 9 bases stayed unmatched. The CDR3 DNA reads as TGCGCCAGCAGCTCTCGCGGGGGGCCCCCATACAATGAGCAGTTCTTC. It yields the protein CASSSRGGPPYNEQFF.

The table lists this clonotype with a few counts. The chain combines TRBV7-2 with TRBJ2-2, with 7 bases fitting TRBD1. In germline, CDR1 is SGHTA, CDR2 FQGNSA. Unmatched junction bases numbered 3, after V lost 4 bases and J lost 4 bases. The CDR3 covers 14 residues. The CDR3 DNA reads TGTGCCAGCAGCTGGACAGGACCCACCGGGGAGCTGTTTTTT. Its translation is CASSWTGPTGELFF.

This clonotype appeared a few times. This chain connects TRBV7-9 to TRBJ2-2; 9 positions match TRBD1. CDR3 length equals 15 residues. Trimming at V came to 8 bases and at J to 2 bases, leaving 6 bases not matched to a gene. Per germline, CDR1 SEHNR and CDR2 FQNEAQ (reference sequence). This CDR3 is CASGRTGANTGELFF. The CDR3 region has the DNA TGTGCCAGCGGGAGGACAGGGGCAAACACCGGGGAGCTGTTTTTT.

This clonotype was picked up many times. The chain joins TRBV10-3 to TRBJ2-1; TRBD2 matches at 13 bases. V trimming: 8 bases; J trimming: 6 bases; junction bases outside the gene matches: 7. CDR1 and CDR2 from the germline V gene are ENHRY and SYGVKD. The CDR3 consists of 15 residues. Written as DNA, the CDR3 is TGTGCCATCCTAGGGACTAGCGGGGAAACCAATGAGCAGTTCTTC. Translating gives CAILGTSGETNEQFF.

The sample holds many counts of this clonotype. V is TRBV12-3 or TRBV12-4 and J is TRBJ2-3, with TRBD1 as a possible D gene (5 bases). This CDR3 region has 13 residues. The V and J ends lost 7 bases and 3 bases respectively, with 11 bases between them. The CDR3 loop is CASTDQGTDTQYF. The CDR3 DNA reads TGTGCCAGCACCGACCAGGGTACAGATACGCAGTATTTT.

Only a few counts were recorded for this clonotype. This chain uses TRBV3-1 with TRBJ2-3; D is uncertain. Trimming stripped 0 bases from V and 4 bases from J, with 11 bases between. Looked up from germline, CDR1 is LGHDT and CDR2 is YNNKEL (reference sequence). The CDR3 spans 15 residues. The CDR3 coding sequence is TGTGCCAGCAGCCAAGATCAGGCCAGCCCAGATACGCAGTATTTT. It specifies CASSQDQASPDTQYF.

The table lists this clonotype with a few counts. The rearrangement joins TRBV25-1 to TRBJ1-1; weak D call: TRBD1 (6 bases). This CDR3 comprises 15 residues. Trimming removed 6 bases at V and 1 base at J, with 15 bases between. Germline V CDR1 and CDR2: MGHDK, SYGVNS. Written as DNA, the CDR3 is TGTGCCAGCAGACCTCATGGGGGCTGGAACACTGAAGCTTTCTTT. Protein sequence: CASRPHGGWNTEAFF.

This chain links TRBV10-3 with TRBJ2-5; D gene ambiguous. The CDR3 length is 12 residues. CDR1 ENHRY and CDR2 SYGVKD come from the germline V gene. With 8 bases removed from V and 5 bases from J, the gap between germline ends came to 12 bases. The CDR3: CAIQPMGETQYF. Written as DNA, the CDR3 is TGTGCCATCCAGCCCATGGGGGAGACCCAGTACTTC.

The V and J genes are TRBV2 and TRBJ1-1, with a possible D match to TRBD1 (5 bases). Germline CDR1 reads SNHLY; CDR2 reads FYNNEI. The CDR3 sequence is 16 residues long. V lost 4 bases, J lost 1 base, and 16 bases lay in between. CDR3 in amino acids: CASSVGSGTGNTEAFF. CDR3 sequence (DNA): TGTGCCAGCAGTGTAGGTTCCGGGACGGGGAACACTGAAGCTTTCTTT.

On this clonotype itself: Germline and junction disagree at one end, which may indicate a read error. The chain combines TRBV7-9 with TRBJ1-2, with D possibly TRBD1 on 5 matching bases. The CDR3 spans 14 residues. Germline values: CDR1 SEHNR, CDR2 FQNEAQ (reference sequence). The DNA of the CDR3 is TGTTCCAGCAGCCCAAGCGACAGTCGATGGGGCTACACCTTC. This gives the protein CSSSPSDSRWGYTF.

The genes are TRBV12-3 or TRBV12-4 and TRBJ1-5; D gene uncertain. The CDR3 is made up of 15 amino acids. V was trimmed by 5 bases and J by 0 bases, leaving 11 bases between them. The CDR3 DNA follows: TGTGCCAGCAGTCCGGCCGGCGGTAGCAATCAGCCCCAGCATTTT. It is translated as CASSPAGGSNQPQHF.

V usage is TRBV5-1 and J usage is TRBJ1-1; 8 nucleotides match TRBD1. The junction had 5 bases not matched to a gene; V was cut back by 4 bases and J by 0 bases. The germline gives CDR1 SGHRS, CDR2 YFSETQ. The CDR3 extends over 15 amino acids. The CDR3 loop reads CASSRTGTLNTEAFF. CDR3 DNA: TGCGCCAGCAGCCGGACAGGGACCTTGAACACTGAAGCTTTCTTT.

In its sample, this clonotype was seen many times. The rearrangement joins TRBV5-1 to TRBJ2-1; D unresolved. V shed 0 bases and J shed 0 bases, with 13 bases lying between them. From germline, CDR1 is SGHRS and CDR2 YFSETQ. This CDR3 spans 17 amino acids. This chain's CDR3 is CASSLAGSGSSYNEQFF. DNA for the CDR3: TGCGCCAGCAGCTTGGCGGGTTCCGGCAGCTCCTACAATGAGCAGTTCTTC.

V gene TRBV20-1 combines with J gene TRBJ2-2, with 8 bases aligning to TRBD1. J lost 6 bases, V lost 2 bases, and 2 bases had no gene match. The CDR3 is 13 amino acids. Germline V gives CDR1 DFQATT, CDR2 SNEGSKA (reference sequence). CDR3 sequence reads: CSARPQGAGELFF. The CDR3 DNA is TGCAGTGCTAGACCACAGGGGGCCGGGGAGCTGTTTTTT.

This chain links TRBV11-2 with TRBJ2-1; D ambiguous. The germline V and J ends were trimmed by 4 bases and 4 bases, with 11 bases remaining between them. The CDR3 is 14 residues long. The germline V gene encodes CDR1 SGHAT and CDR2 FQNNGV. CDR3 residues: CASSSRIGYNEQFF. Here the CDR3 DNA reads TGTGCCAGCAGCTCCAGGATCGGGTACAATGAGCAGTTCTTC. The full variable domain, its missing parts supplied by reference TRBV11-2 and TRBJ2-1, is EAGVAQSPRYKIIEKRQSVAFWCNPISGHATLYWYQQILGQGPKLLIQFQNNGVVDDSQLPKDRFSAERLKGVDSTLKIQPAKLEDSAVYLCASSSRIGYNEQFFGPGTRLTVL.

This clonotype has just a few counts. This chain connects TRBV7-2 to TRBJ2-1; D perhaps matches TRBD2 (6 bases). The V and J ends lost 5 bases and 0 bases respectively, with 17 bases between them. Germline V gives CDR1 SGHTA, CDR2 FQGNSA. The CDR3 contains 17 residues. The CDR3 region is CASSPRLVRSSYNEQFF. The CDR3 bases are TGTGCCAGCAGCCCCAGACTAGTGAGAAGCTCCTACAATGAGCAGTTCTTC.